These 26 T cell receptor beta chains came from one sample sequenced in a study of technical replicates of blood from a few donors. Here immunoSEQ multiplex PCR was the method, and the copy in TCRdb shows in-frame clones only, minus some. Among about 61,000 clones listed, over 75% were seen once. Sample: PBMCs. The receptors stem from a human donor in good health. Some clones in this sample may be carry-over from other donors' samples.

The genes are TRBV7-2 and TRBJ2-5; D gene uncertain. CDR3 size: 15 residues. V was trimmed by 4 bases and J by 0 bases, leaving 12 bases between them. Germline CDR1 and CDR2: SGHTA and FQGNSA. The DNA of the CDR3 is TGTGCCAGCAGCTCGGGTTCGTGGTACCAAGAGACCCAGTACTTC. This sequence encodes CASSSGSWYQETQYF.

The gene calls are TRBV7-8 and TRBJ2-7; 8 positions match TRBD1. CDR1 is SGHVS, CDR2 FQNEAQ, per germline. The junction had 4 bases not matched to a gene; V was cut back by 4 bases and J by 2 bases. CDR3 length: 14 amino acids. The CDR3 reads CASSSGGLAYEQYF. The DNA for the CDR3 is TGTGCCAGCAGCTCAGGGGGCCTTGCCTACGAGCAGTACTTC.

This chain links TRBV5-8 with TRBJ2-1, with TRBD1 as a possible D gene (6 bases). V was pared by 2 bases and J by 7 bases, with 13 bases between. Germline V lookup: CDR1 SGHTS, CDR2 YDEGEE. The CDR3 consists of 14 residues. The CDR3 DNA reads TGTGCCAGCAGCTTTGGGGGCGCGAGTAATGAGCAGTTCTTC. Protein sequence: CASSFGGASNEQFF.

This sequence joins TRBV5-4 and TRBJ2-3; tentatively, D is TRBD1 (6 bases). From germline, CDR1 is SGHNT and CDR2 YYREEE (reference sequence). V was trimmed by 4 bases and J by 4 bases, leaving 13 bases between them. The CDR3 length is 14 residues. CDR3 sequence (DNA): TGTGCCAGCAGCAGGGGGTCCTATTCAGATACGCAGTATTTT. Its protein product is CASSRGSYSDTQYF.

This clone was seen a few times. In DNA, the CDR3 is TGTGCCAGCTCACTGCGGGAGGTTAGAACAGATACGCAGTATTTT. Translated, it gives CASSLREVRTDTQYF. The chain carries TRBV18 and TRBJ2-3; 8 bases are a match to TRBD2. Germline V CDR1 and CDR2: KGHSH, LQKENI. With 4 bases clipped from V and 3 bases from J, the junction kept 6 bases outside the gene matches. CDR3 length equals 15 residues.

The table lists this clone with a count of one. The rearrangement joins TRBV15 to TRBJ2-7, with TRBD1 matching 9 bases. V lost 5 bases to trimming and J lost 4 bases; unmatched junction nucleotides: 9. This CDR3 is built from 15 residues. The germline gives CDR1 LNHNV, CDR2 YYDKDF (reference sequence). CDR3 coding DNA: TGTGCCACCAGCCTAATGACAGGGGGTCGATACGAGCAGTACTTC. Translating gives CATSLMTGGRYEQYF. Complete variable domain (other parts from reference TRBV15 and TRBJ2-7): DAMVIQNPRYQVTQFGKPVTLSCSQTLNHNVMYWYQQKSSQAPKLLFHYYDKDFNNEADTPDNFQSRRPNTSFCFLDIRSPGLGDTAMYLCATSLMTGGRYEQYFGPGTRLTVT.

The chain recombines TRBV7-2 with TRBJ2-5; tentatively, D is TRBD2 (6 bases). The end of the DNA is better explained by TRBJ2-7, so the J call may be wrong. Germline lookup yields CDR1 SGHTA and CDR2 FQGNSA. There are 13 residues in the CDR3. CDR3 protein: CASSAVRGYEQYF. Here the CDR3 DNA reads TGTGCCAGCAGCGCCGTGCGGGGCTACGAGCAGTACTTC.

The V and J genes are TRBV27 and TRBJ1-2; perhaps TRBD1 as D (6 bases). CDR3 length: 14 amino acids. The germline CDR1 and CDR2 sequences are MNHEY and SMNVEV (reference sequence). V shed 0 bases and J shed 8 bases, with 13 bases lying between them. CDR3 bases: TGTGCCAGCAGTTTATCCGGGACATCCCGGGGCTACACCTTC. Its translation: CASSLSGTSRGYTF.

The V gene is TRBV7-9, the J gene TRBJ2-5; perhaps TRBD2 as D (6 bases). This CDR3 has 15 residues. The germline V gene has CDR1 SEHNR and CDR2 FQNEAQ (reference sequence). V gave up 2 bases and J gave up 2 bases, with 12 bases separating them. The CDR3 DNA is TGTGCCAGCAGCTTACTCGTAGCGGAGCAAGAGACCCAGTACTTC. It specifies CASSLLVAEQETQYF.

The genes are TRBV10-3 and TRBJ2-7; D possibly corresponds to TRBD2 (5 bases). Deletions cut 10 bases from V and 3 bases from J, with 19 bases between. Germline V lookup: CDR1 ENHRY, CDR2 SYGVKD. This CDR3 has 14 amino acids. CDR3 sequence (DNA): TGTGCCACCGGGGATGGCAGGCAGTACTACGAGCAGTACTTC. It translates to CATGDGRQYYEQYF.

The rearrangement links TRBV6-1 to TRBJ2-7; D might be TRBD2 (5 bases). Between the trimmed V and J ends, which lost 4 bases and 7 bases, there was a span of 23 bases. The CDR3 is 16 amino acids. Germline V gene sequence: CDR1 MNHNS, CDR2 SASEGT. CDR3 DNA sequence: TGTGCCAGCAGTGCCGTACGTGGGAGACACTTGGGGGAGCAGTACTTC. Translated, it gives CASSAVRGRHLGEQYF.

The chain combines TRBV4-1 with TRBJ1-5, with D unresolved. Between the trimmed V and J ends, which lost 4 bases and 9 bases, there was a span of 13 bases. The CDR3 totals 13 residues. Germline CDR1 reads MGHRA; CDR2 reads YSYEKL. The CDR3 sequence: CASSRLNPGPQHF. The CDR3 coding sequence is TGCGCCAGCAGCCGTTTGAATCCGGGGCCCCAGCATTTT.

The rearrangement uses TRBV4-2 and TRBJ1-5; no firm D call. The CDR3 spans 14 residues. V was shortened by 0 bases and J by 6 bases, with 9 bases between the two germline ends. Germline values: CDR1 LGHNA, CDR2 YNFKEQ. CDR3 coding DNA: TGTGCCAGCAGCCAAGATGAGGGTTCTCAGCCCCAGCATTTT. Translation gives CASSQDEGSQPQHF.

This chain links TRBV7-6 with TRBJ2-6, with D tentatively TRBD1 (5 bases). The CDR3 spans 17 residues. With 1 base removed from V and 1 base from J, the gap between germline ends came to 11 bases. The germline V gene has CDR1 SGHVS and CDR2 FNYEAQ. CDR3 nucleotide sequence: TGTGCCAGCAGCTTAGATGGGGCTTCGTCTGGGGCCAACGTCCTGACTTTC. As protein: CASSLDGASSGANVLTF.

This chain connects TRBV7-8 to TRBJ2-7; D is unclear. Between the trimmed V and J ends, which lost 10 bases and 4 bases, there was a span of 11 bases. Germline values: CDR1 SGHVS, CDR2 FQNEAQ. CDR3 size: 11 residues. The CDR3 region is CATSSGYEQYF. The DNA of the CDR3 is TGTGCCACCTCTTCCGGGTACGAGCAGTACTTC.

In DNA form, the CDR3 reads TGTGCCAGCAGTTACACGGACAGGGGGCTCTACGAGCAGTACTTC. Protein: CASSYTDRGLYEQYF. This sequence joins TRBV6-5 and TRBJ2-7; 11 bases are a match to TRBD1. The CDR3 runs to 15 residues. Germline values: CDR1 MNHEY, CDR2 SVGAGI. V shed 2 bases, J shed 3 bases, and the junction held 3 bases outside the gene matches.

This clone was detected ten times or more. The chain is built from TRBV29-1 and TRBJ1-1; maybe TRBD1 (5 bases). The V end lost 7 bases, the J end lost 4 bases, and 13 bases lay between the germline ends. The CDR3 is made up of 12 amino acids. Germline-derived CDR1 and CDR2 are SQVTM and ANQGSEA. The CDR3 spells CSARPGGTEAFF. CDR3 nucleotides: TGCAGCGCTAGACCCGGGGGCACTGAAGCTTTCTTT.

The V and J genes are TRBV11-2 and TRBJ1-6, with 8 bases aligning to TRBD1. The CDR3 extends over 14 amino acids. Per the germline V gene, CDR1 is SGHAT and CDR2 is FQNNGV. The V segment lost 8 bases and the J segment 7 bases; nucleotides outside the gene matches: 7. The chain's CDR3 is CASRPDRVNSPLHF. CDR3 nucleotide sequence: TGTGCCAGCCGCCCGGACAGGGTAAATTCACCCCTCCACTTT.

This clone showed up just once. This chain uses TRBV15 with TRBJ2-7, with D tentatively TRBD2 (6 bases). V was pared by 2 bases and J by 0 bases, with 17 bases between. CDR1 and CDR2 (germline): LNHNV, YYDKDF (reference sequence). The CDR3 totals 17 residues. CDR3 protein: CATSRWGDAESSYEQYF. CDR3 nucleotides: TGTGCCACCAGCAGATGGGGGGACGCCGAGAGCTCCTACGAGCAGTACTTC. Variable domain in full (rest from reference TRBV15 and TRBJ2-7): DAMVIQNPRYQVTQFGKPVTLSCSQTLNHNVMYWYQQKSSQAPKLLFHYYDKDFNNEADTPDNFQSRRPNTSFCFLDIRSPGLGDTAMYLCATSRWGDAESSYEQYFGPGTRLTVT.

In DNA form, the CDR3 reads TGCAGCGCCGGGGGACAGGGGAAAAACATTCAGTACTTC. This codes for CSAGGQGKNIQYF. The J gene is TRBJ2-4, the V gene TRBV29-1; TRBD1 matches at 10 bases. Germline V gene sequence: CDR1 SQVTM, CDR2 ANQGSEA. The CDR3 loop spans 13 amino acids. With V trimmed by 7 bases and J by 4 bases, 4 bases remained unmatched. Full variable domain (remainder filled in from reference TRBV29-1 and TRBJ2-4): SAVISQKPSRDICQRGTSLTIQCQVDSQVTMMFWYRQQPGQSLTLIATANQGSEATYESGFVIDKFPISRPNLTFSTLTVSNMSPEDSSIYLCSAGGQGKNIQYFGAGTRLSVL.

The CDR3 DNA is TGTGCCAGCAGCCAAGGTCAGATTAATGAAAAACTGTTTTTT. Translated, it gives CASSQGQINEKLFF. The gene calls are TRBV4-2 and TRBJ1-4; unclear D gene. V shed 1 base and J shed 4 bases, with 7 bases lying between them. There are 14 residues in the CDR3. Germline lookup yields CDR1 LGHNA and CDR2 YNFKEQ.

The CDR3 is CASSSTTPSEQYF. In DNA form, the CDR3 reads TGTGCCAGCAGCTCAACTACCCCGTCCGAGCAGTACTTC. The rearrangement joins TRBV5-6 to TRBJ2-7; D unclear. V gave up 3 bases and J gave up 6 bases, with 13 bases separating them. The germline V gene has CDR1 SGHDT and CDR2 YYEEEE. The CDR3 is 13 residues long. Together with reference TRBV5-6 and TRBJ2-7, the CDR3 gives the full variable domain: DAGVTQSPTHLIKTRGQQVTLRCSPKSGHDTVSWYQQALGQGPQFIFQYYEEEERQRGNFPDRFSGHQFPNYSSELNVNALLLGDSALYLCASSSTTPSEQYFGPGTRLTVT.

This chain connects TRBV19 to TRBJ2-6; TRBD2 aligns across 12 bases. Looked up from germline, CDR1 is LNHDA and CDR2 is SQIVND (reference sequence). V shed 6 bases and J 2 bases; nucleotides not matched to a gene: 8. The CDR3 consists of 18 residues. The DNA for the CDR3 is TGTGCCAGTAGAGAAAGACTAGCGGGAGTGGCTGGGGCCAACGTCCTGACTTTC. Translating gives CASRERLAGVAGANVLTF.

The chain uses TRBV6-6 and TRBJ1-5; D call uncertain. Germline V gene lookup returns CDR1 MNHNY and CDR2 SVGAGI (reference sequence). V dropped 2 bases and J dropped 9 bases, with 5 bases sitting between them. The CDR3 spans 11 residues. DNA for the CDR3: TGTGCCAGCAGTTACGAGGGGCCCCAGCATTTT. Amino acids: CASSYEGPQHF.

The chain combines TRBV4-3 with TRBJ1-3; D is uncertain. Trimming removed 1 base from V and 0 bases from J, with 7 bases in between. CDR1 is LGHNA and CDR2 is YSLEER in the germline V gene. CDR3 length: 15 amino acids. For the CDR3, the DNA is TGCGCCAGCAGCCAAGGGTACGGCTCTGGAAACACCATATATTTT. Translating gives CASSQGYGSGNTIYF.

This sequence joins TRBV5-4 and TRBJ1-2; D gene uncertain. Trimming stripped 0 bases from V and 1 base from J, with 13 bases between. The CDR3 is made up of 16 amino acids. The germline V gene has CDR1 SGHNT and CDR2 YYREEE (reference sequence). CDR3 in amino acids: CASSLGGPGDNYGYTF. CDR3 sequence (DNA): TGTGCCAGCAGCTTGGGAGGGCCAGGTGATAACTATGGCTACACCTTC.